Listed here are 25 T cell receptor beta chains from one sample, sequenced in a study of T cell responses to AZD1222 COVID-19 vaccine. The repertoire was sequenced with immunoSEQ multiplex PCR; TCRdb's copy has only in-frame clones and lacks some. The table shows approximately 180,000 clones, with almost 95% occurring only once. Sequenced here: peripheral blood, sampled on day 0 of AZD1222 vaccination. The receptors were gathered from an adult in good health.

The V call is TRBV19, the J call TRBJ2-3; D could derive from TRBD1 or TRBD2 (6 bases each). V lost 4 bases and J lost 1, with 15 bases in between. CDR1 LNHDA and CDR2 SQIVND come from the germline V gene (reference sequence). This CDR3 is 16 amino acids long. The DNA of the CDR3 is TGTGCCAGTAGTACACAGGGTAGGGGGGGCACAGATACGCAGTATTTT. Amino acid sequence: CASSTQGRGGTDTQYF.

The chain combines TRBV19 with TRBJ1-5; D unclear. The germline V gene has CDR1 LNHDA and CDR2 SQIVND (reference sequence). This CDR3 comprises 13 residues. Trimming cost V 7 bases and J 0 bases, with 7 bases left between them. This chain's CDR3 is CASTAASNQPQHF. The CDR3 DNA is TGTGCCAGTACCGCAGCTAGCAATCAGCCCCAGCATTTT.

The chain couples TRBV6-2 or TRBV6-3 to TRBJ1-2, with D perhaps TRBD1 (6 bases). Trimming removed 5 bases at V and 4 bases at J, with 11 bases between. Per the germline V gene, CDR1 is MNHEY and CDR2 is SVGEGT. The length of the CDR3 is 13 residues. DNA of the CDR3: TGTGCCAGCAGTCAGGACAGAGCCTATGGCTACACCTTC. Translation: CASSQDRAYGYTF.

The DNA of the CDR3 is TGTGCCAGTAGTATAGGGGGAGGTCTCGATGAGCAGTTCTTC. Its translation is CASSIGGGLDEQFF. The chain recombines TRBV19 with TRBJ2-1, with D perhaps matching TRBD2 (6 bases). V lost 1 base to trimming and J lost 8 bases, with 12 bases between them. The CDR3 totals 14 residues. Per the germline V gene, CDR1 is LNHDA and CDR2 is SQIVND (reference sequence).

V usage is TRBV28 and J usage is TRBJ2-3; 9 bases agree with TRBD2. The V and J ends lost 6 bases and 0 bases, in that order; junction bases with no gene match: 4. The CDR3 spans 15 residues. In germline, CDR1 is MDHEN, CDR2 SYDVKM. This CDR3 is CASSISGGSTDTQYF. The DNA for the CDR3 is TGTGCCAGCAGCATTAGCGGGGGAAGCACAGATACGCAGTATTTT. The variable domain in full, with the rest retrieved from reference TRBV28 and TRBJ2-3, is DVKVTQSSRYLVKRTGEKVFLECVQDMDHENMFWYRQDPGLGLRLIYFSYDVKMKEKGDIPEGYSVSREKKERFSLILESASTNQTSMYLCASSISGGSTDTQYFGPGTRLTVL.

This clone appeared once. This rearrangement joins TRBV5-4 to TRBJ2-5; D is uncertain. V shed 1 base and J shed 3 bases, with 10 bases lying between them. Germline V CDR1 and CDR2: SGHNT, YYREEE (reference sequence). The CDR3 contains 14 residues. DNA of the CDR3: TGTGCCAGCAGCTTGTCGTCGGGTAAAGAGACCCAGTACTTC. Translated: CASSLSSGKETQYF.

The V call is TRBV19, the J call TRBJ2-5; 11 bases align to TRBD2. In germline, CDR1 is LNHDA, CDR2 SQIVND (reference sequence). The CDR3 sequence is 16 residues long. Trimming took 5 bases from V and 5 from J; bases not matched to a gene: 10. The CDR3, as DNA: TGTGCCAGTAGTTCTTCTAGCGGGAGGTTCGGTGAGACCCAGTACTTC. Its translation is CASSSSSGRFGETQYF.

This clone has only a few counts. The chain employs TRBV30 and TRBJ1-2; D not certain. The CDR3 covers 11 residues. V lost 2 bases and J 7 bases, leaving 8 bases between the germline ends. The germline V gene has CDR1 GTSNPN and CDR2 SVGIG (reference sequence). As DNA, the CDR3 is TGTGCCTGGAGTTGGACGGCTGGCTACACCTTC. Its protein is CAWSWTAGYTF.

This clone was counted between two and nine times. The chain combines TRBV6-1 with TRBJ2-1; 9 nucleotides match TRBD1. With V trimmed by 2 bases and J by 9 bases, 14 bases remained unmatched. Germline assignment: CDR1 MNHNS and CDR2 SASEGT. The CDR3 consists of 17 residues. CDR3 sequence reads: CASSEPQIDRGRSEQFF. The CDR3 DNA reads TGTGCCAGCAGTGAACCCCAAATTGACAGGGGGAGGAGTGAGCAGTTCTTC.

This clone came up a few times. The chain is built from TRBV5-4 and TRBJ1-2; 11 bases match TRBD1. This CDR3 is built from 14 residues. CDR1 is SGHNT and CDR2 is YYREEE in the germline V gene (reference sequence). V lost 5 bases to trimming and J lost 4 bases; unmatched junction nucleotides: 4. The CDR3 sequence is CASRDRGRSYGYTF. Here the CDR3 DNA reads TGTGCCAGCAGGGACAGGGGGCGTTCCTATGGCTACACCTTC.

The CDR3 spells CAWSEPNSPLHF. CDR3 coding DNA: TGTGCCTGGAGTGAACCAAATTCACCCCTCCACTTT. The rearrangement joins TRBV30 to TRBJ1-6, with no clear D. Germline CDR1 reads GTSNPN; CDR2 reads SVGIG (reference sequence). There are 12 residues in the CDR3. The V end lost 1 base, the J end lost 7 bases, and 5 bases lay between the germline ends. Based on the CDR3 plus reference TRBV30 and TRBJ1-6, the full variable domain is SQTIHQWPATLVQPVGSPLSLECTVEGTSNPNLYWYRQAAGRGLQLLFYSVGIGQISSEVPQNLSASRPQDRQFILSSKKLLLSDSGFYLCAWSEPNSPLHFGNGTRLTVT.

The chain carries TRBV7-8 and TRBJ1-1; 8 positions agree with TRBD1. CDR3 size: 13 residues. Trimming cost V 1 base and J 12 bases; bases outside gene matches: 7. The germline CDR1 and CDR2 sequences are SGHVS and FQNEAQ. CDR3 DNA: TGTGCCAGCAGCTTAGGCACAGGGGGTTTACCTTTCTTT. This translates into CASSLGTGGLPFF.

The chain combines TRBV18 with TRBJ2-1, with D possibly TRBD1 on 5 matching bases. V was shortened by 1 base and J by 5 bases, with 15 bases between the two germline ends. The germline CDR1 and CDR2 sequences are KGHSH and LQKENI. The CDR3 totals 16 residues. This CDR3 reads CASSPLVGVGNNEQFF. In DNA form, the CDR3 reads TGTGCCAGCTCACCACTGGTAGGGGTAGGGAACAATGAGCAGTTCTTC. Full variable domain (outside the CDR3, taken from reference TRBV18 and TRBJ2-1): NAGVMQNPRHLVRRRGQEARLRCSPMKGHSHVYWYRQLPEEGLKFMVYLQKENIIDESGMPKERFSAEFPKEGPSILRIQQVVRGDSAAYFCASSPLVGVGNNEQFFGPGTRLTVL.

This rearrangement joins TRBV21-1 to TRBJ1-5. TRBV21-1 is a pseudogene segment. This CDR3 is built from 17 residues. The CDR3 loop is CASSLPRRGPAVPPQHF. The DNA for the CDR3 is TGTGCCAGCAGCCTCCCCCGGAGGGGTCCTGCCGTGCCGCCCCAGCATTTT.

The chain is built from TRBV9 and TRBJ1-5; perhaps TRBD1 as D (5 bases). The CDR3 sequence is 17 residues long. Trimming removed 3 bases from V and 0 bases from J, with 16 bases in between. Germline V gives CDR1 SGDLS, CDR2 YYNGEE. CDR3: CASSGGDGRYSNQPQHF. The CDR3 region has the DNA TGTGCCAGCAGCGGAGGGGACGGTCGATATAGCAATCAGCCCCAGCATTTT. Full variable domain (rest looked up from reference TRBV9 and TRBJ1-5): DSGVTQTPKHLITATGQRVTLRCSPRSGDLSVYWYQQSLDQGLQFLIQYYNGEERAKGNILERFSAQQFPDLHSELNLSSLELGDSALYFCASSGGDGRYSNQPQHFGDGTRLSIL.

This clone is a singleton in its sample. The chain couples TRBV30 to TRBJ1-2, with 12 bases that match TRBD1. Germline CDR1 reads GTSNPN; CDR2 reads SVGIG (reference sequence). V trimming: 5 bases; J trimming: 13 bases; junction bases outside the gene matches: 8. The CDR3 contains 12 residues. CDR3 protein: CAWLGQGASLTF. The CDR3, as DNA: TGTGCCTGGTTGGGACAGGGGGCCTCTCTCACCTTC.

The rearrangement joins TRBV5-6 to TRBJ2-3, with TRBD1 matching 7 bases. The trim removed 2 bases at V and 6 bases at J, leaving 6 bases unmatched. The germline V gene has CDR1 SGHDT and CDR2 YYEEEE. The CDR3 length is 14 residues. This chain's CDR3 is CASSFPDRADTQYF. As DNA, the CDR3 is TGTGCCAGCAGCTTCCCAGACAGGGCGGATACGCAGTATTTT.

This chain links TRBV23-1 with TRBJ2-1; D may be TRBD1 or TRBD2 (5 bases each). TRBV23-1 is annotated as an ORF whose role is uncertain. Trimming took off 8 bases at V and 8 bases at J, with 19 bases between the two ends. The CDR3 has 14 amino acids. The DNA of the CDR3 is TGCGCCAGCTTAAAGGACGTTTTGGGGGATGAGCAGTTCTTC. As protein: CASLKDVLGDEQFF.

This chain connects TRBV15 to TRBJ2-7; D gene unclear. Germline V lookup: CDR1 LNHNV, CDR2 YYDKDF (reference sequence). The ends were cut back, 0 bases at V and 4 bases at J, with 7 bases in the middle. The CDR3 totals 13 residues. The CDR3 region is CATSRELEYEQYF. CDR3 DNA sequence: TGTGCCACCAGCAGAGAGCTGGAATACGAGCAGTACTTC. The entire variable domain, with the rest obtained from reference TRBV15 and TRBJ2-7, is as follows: DAMVIQNPRYQVTQFGKPVTLSCSQTLNHNVMYWYQQKSSQAPKLLFHYYDKDFNNEADTPDNFQSRRPNTSFCFLDIRSPGLGDTAMYLCATSRELEYEQYFGPGTRLTVT.

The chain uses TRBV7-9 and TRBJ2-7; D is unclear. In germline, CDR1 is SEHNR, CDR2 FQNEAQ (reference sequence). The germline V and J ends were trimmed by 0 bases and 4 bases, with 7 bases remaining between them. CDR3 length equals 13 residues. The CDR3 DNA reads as TGTGCCAGCAGCTTAGCTGCGTCTTACGAGCAGTACTTC. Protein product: CASSLAASYEQYF.

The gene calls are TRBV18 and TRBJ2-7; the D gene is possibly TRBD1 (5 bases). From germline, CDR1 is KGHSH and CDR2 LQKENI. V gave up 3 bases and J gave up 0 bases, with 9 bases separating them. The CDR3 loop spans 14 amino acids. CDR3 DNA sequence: TGTGCCAGCTCACCGACGACAGACTCCTACGAGCAGTACGTC. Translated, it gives CASSPTTDSYEQYV.

CDR3 coding DNA: TGTGCCTGGAGTGTAGGCCCTGGTGCTCAGCCCCAGCATTTT. This encodes CAWSVGPGAQPQHF. V is TRBV30 and J is TRBJ1-5, with D uncertain. Germline loops: CDR1 GTSNPN, CDR2 SVGIG (reference sequence). Trimming shortened V by 0 bases and J by 6 bases, and 12 bases separated the two germline ends. The length of the CDR3 is 14 residues. The full variable domain, completed using reference TRBV30 and TRBJ1-5, is SQTIHQWPATLVQPVGSPLSLECTVEGTSNPNLYWYRQAAGRGLQLLFYSVGIGQISSEVPQNLSASRPQDRQFILSSKKLLLSDSGFYLCAWSVGPGAQPQHFGDGTRLSIL.

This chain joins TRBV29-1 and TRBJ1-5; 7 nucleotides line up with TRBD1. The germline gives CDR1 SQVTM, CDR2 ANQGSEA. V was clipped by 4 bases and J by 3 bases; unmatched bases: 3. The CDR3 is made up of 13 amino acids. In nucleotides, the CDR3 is TGCAGCGTTGGTAGGGGGCTCAATCAGCCCCAGCATTTT. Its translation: CSVGRGLNQPQHF.

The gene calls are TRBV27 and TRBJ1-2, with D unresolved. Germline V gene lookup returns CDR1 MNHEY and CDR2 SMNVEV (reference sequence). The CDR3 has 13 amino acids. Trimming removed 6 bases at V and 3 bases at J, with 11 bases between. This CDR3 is CASRPAEYYGYTF. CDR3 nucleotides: TGTGCCAGCAGGCCAGCGGAGTACTATGGCTACACCTTC.

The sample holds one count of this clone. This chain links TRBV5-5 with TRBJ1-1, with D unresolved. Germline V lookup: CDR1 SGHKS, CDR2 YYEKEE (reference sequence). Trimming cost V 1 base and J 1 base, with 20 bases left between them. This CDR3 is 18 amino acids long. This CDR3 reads CASSLSLSAGLRNTEAFF. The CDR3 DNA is TGTGCCAGCAGCTTGAGTCTTTCGGCCGGACTAAGGAACACTGAAGCTTTCTTT.